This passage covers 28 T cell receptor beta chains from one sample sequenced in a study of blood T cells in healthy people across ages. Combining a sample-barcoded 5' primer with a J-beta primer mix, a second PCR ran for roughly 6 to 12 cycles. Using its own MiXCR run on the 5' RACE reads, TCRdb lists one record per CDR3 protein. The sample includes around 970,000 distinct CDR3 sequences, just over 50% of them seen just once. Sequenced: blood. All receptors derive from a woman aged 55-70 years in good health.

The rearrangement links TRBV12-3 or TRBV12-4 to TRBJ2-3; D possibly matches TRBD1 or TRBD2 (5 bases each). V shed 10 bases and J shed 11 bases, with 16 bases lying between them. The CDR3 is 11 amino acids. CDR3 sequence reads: CATAGADVQYF. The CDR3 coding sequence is TGTGCCACGGCCGGGGCGGATGTGCAGTATTTT.

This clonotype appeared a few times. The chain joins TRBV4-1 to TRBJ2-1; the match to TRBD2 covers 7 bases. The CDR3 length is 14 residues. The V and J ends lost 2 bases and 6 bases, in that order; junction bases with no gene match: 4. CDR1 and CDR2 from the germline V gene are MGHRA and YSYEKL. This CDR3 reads CASSQKSGTNEQFF. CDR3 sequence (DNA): TGCGCCAGCAGCCAAAAGAGCGGGACCAATGAGCAGTTCTTC.

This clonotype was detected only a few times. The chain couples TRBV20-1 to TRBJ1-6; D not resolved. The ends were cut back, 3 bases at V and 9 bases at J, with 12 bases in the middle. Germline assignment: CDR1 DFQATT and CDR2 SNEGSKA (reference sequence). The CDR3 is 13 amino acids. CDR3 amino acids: CSASVGPRSPLHF. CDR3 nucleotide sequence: TGCAGTGCTAGTGTCGGACCACGTTCACCCCTCCACTTT.

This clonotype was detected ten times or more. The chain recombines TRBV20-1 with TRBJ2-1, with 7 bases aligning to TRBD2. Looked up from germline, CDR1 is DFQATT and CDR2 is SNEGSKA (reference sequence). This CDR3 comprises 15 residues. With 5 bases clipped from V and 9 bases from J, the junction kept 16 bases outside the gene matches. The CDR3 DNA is TGCAGTGCTGTCCAGTGGGGACTACCGACCTCTGAGCAGTTCTTC. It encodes CSAVQWGLPTSEQFF.

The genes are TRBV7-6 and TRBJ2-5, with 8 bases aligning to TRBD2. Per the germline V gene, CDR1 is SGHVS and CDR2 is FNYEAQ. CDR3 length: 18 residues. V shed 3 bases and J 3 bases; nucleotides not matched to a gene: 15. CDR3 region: CASSFAGLASKFKETQYF. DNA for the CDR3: TGTGCCAGCAGCTTCGCCGGACTAGCCTCCAAGTTTAAAGAGACCCAGTACTTC. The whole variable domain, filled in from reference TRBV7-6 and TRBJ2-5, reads GAGVSQSPRYKVTKRGQDVALRCDPISGHVSLYWYRQALGQGPEFLTYFNYEAQQDKSGLPNDRFSAERPEGSISTLTIQRTEQRDSAMYRCASSFAGLASKFKETQYFGPGTRLLVL.

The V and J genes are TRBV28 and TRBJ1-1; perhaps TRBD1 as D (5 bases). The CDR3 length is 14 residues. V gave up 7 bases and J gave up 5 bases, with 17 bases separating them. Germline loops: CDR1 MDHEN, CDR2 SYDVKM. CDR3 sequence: CASKWGGLRTEAFF. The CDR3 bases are TGTGCCAGCAAATGGGGCGGCTTGCGAACTGAAGCTTTCTTT.

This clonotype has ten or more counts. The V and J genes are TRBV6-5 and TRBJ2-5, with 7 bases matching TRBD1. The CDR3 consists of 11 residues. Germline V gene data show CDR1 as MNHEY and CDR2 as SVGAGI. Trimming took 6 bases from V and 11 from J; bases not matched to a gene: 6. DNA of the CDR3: TGTGCCAGCAGGAGACAGGGCGAACAGTACTTC. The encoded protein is CASRRQGEQYF.

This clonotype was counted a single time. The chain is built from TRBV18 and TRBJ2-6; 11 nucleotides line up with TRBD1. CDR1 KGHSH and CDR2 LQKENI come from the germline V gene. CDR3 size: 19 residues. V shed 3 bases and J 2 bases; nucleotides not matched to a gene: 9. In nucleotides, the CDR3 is TGTGCCAGCTCACCGGACGGGACAGGGGGTTTAGCTGGGGCCAACGTCCTGACTTTC. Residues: CASSPDGTGGLAGANVLTF.

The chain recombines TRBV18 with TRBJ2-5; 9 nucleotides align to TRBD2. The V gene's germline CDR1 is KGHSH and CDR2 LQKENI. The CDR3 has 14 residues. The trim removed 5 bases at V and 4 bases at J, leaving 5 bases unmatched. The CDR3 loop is CASSKAGGGETQYF. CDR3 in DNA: TGTGCCAGCTCAAAAGCGGGAGGAGGAGAGACCCAGTACTTC. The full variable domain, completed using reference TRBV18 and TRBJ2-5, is NAGVMQNPRHLVRRRGQEARLRCSPMKGHSHVYWYRQLPEEGLKFMVYLQKENIIDESGMPKERFSAEFPKEGPSILRIQQVVRGDSAAYFCASSKAGGGETQYFGPGTRLLVL.

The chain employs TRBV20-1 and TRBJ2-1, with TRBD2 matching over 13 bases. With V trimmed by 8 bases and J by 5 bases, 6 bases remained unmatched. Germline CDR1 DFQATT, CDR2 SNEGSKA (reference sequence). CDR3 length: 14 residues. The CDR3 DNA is TGCAGTTCCCCCGGGACTAGCGGGAACAATGAGCAGTTCTTC. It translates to CSSPGTSGNNEQFF.

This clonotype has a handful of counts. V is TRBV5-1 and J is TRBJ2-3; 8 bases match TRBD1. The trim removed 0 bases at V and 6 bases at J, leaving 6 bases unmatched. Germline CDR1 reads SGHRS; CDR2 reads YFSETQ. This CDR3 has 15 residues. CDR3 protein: CASSLAPQGADTQYF. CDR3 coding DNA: TGCGCCAGCAGCTTGGCCCCCCAGGGGGCCGATACGCAGTATTTT.

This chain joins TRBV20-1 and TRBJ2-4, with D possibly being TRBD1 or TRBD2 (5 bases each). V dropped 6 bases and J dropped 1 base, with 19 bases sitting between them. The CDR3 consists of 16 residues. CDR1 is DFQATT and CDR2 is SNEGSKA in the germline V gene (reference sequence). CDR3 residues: CSAPPPWGKAKNIQYF. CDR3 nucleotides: TGCAGTGCCCCACCCCCGTGGGGGAAGGCCAAAAACATTCAGTACTTC.

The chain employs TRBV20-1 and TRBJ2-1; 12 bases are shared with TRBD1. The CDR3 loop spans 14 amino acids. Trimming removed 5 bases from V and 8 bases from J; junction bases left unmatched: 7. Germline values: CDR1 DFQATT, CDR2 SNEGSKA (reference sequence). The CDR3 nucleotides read TGCAGTGCTGTCCCCGGGACAGGGGGCTATGAGCAGTTCTTC. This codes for CSAVPGTGGYEQFF.

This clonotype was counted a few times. CDR3 nucleotide sequence: TGCAGCGTCTTCCACGACGTTCGGAAGACCCAGTACTTC. Its protein product is CSVFHDVRKTQYF. This sequence joins TRBV29-1 and TRBJ2-7; D gene unclear. Judging by the DNA end, TRBJ2-5 fits better; the J call may be wrong. CDR1 is SQVTM and CDR2 is ANQGSEA in the germline V gene. CDR3 length: 13 amino acids.

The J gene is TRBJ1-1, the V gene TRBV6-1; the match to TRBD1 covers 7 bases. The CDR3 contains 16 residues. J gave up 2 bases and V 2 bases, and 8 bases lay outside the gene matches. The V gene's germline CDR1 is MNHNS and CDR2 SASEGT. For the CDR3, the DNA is TGTGCCAGCAGTGAATTCCCGACAGGGATCAACACTGAAGCTTTCTTT. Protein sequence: CASSEFPTGINTEAFF.

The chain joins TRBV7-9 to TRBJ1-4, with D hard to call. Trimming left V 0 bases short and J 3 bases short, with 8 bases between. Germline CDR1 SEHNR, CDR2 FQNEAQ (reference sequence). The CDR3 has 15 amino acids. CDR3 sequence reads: CASSLAGEANEKLFF. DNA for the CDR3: TGTGCCAGCAGCTTAGCGGGAGAAGCTAATGAAAAACTGTTTTTT.

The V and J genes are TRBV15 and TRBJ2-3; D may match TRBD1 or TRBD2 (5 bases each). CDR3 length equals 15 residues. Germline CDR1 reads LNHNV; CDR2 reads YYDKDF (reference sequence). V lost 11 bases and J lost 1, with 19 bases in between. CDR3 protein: CAPLGVGGRTDTQYF. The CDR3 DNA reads TGTGCCCCGCTTGGTGTTGGGGGACGCACAGATACGCAGTATTTT.

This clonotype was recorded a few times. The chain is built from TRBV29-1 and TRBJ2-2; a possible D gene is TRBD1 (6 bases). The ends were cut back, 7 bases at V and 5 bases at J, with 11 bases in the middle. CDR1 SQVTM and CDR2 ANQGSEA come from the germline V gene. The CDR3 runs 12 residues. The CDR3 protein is CSGITGTGELFF. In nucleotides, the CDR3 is TGCAGCGGAATTACAGGGACCGGGGAGCTGTTTTTT.

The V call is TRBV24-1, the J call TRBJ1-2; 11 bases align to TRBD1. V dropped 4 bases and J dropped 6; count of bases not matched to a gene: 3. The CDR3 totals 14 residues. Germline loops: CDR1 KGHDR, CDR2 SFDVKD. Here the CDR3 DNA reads TGTGCCACCAGTGACCAGGACAGGGGGCATGGCTACACCTTC. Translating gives CATSDQDRGHGYTF.

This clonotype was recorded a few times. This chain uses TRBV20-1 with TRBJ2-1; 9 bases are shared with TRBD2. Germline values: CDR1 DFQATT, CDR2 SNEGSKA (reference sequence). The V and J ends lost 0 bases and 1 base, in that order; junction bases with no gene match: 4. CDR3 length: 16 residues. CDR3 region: CSARDSGSWSYNEQFF. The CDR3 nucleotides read TGCAGTGCTAGAGATAGCGGGAGCTGGTCCTACAATGAGCAGTTCTTC.

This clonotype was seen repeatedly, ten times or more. In DNA form, the CDR3 reads TGTGCCAGCAGCCGAAGGGACAGGGGGCACGAGCAGTTCTTC. It codes for CASSRRDRGHEQFF. The chain employs TRBV7-8 and TRBJ2-1; TRBD1 matches at 12 bases. With 5 bases clipped from V and 10 bases from J, the junction kept 6 bases outside the gene matches. Germline CDR1 and CDR2: SGHVS and FQNEAQ. The CDR3 extends over 14 amino acids.

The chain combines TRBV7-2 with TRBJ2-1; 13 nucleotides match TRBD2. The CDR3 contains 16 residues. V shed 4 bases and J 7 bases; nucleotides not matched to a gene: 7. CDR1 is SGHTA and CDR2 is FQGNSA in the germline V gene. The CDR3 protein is CASSSTSGRTRNEQFF. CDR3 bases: TGTGCCAGCAGCTCGACTAGCGGGAGGACGAGGAATGAGCAGTTCTTC. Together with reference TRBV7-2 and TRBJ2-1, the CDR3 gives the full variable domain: GAGVSQSPSNKVTEKGKDVELRCDPISGHTALYWYRQSLGQGLEFLIYFQGNSAPDKSGLPSDRFSAERTGGSVSTLTIQRTQQEDSAVYLCASSSTSGRTRNEQFFGPGTRLTVL.

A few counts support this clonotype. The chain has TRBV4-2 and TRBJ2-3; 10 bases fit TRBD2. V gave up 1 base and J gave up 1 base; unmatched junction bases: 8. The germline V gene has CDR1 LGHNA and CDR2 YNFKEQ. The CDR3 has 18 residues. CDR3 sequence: CASSQGVASGSGTDTQYF. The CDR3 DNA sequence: TGTGCCAGCAGCCAAGGGGTTGCTAGCGGGAGTGGCACAGATACGCAGTATTTT.

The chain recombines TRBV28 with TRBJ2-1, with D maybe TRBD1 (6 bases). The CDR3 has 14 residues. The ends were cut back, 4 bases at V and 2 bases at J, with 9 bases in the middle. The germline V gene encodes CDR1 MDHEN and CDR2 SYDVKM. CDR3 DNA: TGTGCCAGCAGTTGGGGGCTCACCTACAATGAGCAGTTCTTC. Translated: CASSWGLTYNEQFF.

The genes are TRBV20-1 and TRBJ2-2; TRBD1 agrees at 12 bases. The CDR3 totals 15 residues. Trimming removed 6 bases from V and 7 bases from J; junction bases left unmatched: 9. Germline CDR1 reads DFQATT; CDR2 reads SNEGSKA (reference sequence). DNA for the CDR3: TGCAGTGCGGACCCCGGGACAGGGGGCGACGGGGAGCTGTTTTTT. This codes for CSADPGTGGDGELFF.

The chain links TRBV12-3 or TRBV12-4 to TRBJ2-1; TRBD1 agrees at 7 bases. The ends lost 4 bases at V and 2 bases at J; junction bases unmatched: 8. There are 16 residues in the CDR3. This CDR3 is CASSSAQGIAYNEQFF. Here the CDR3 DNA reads TGTGCCAGCAGTTCGGCACAGGGGATAGCCTACAATGAGCAGTTCTTC.

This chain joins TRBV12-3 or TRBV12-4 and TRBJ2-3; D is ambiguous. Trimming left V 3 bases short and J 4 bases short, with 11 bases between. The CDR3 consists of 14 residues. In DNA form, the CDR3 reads TGTGCCAGCAGTTTCAGACCCCGCGCAGATACGCAGTATTTT. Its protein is CASSFRPRADTQYF.

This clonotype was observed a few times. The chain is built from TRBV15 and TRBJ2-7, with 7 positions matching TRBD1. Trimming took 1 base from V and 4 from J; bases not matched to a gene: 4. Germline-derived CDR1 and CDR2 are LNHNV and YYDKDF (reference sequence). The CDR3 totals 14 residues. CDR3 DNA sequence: TGTGCCACCAGCAGAGGAGGGACAGATTACGAGCAGTACTTC. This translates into CATSRGGTDYEQYF.